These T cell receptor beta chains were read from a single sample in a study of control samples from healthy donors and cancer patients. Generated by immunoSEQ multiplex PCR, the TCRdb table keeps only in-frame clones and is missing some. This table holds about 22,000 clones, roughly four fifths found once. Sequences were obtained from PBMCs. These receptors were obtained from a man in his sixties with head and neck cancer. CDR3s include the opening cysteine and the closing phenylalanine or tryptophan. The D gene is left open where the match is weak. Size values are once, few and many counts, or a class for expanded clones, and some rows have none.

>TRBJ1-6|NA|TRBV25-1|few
CASSESWGVGNSPLHF
TGTGCCAGCAGTGAATCGTGGGGGGTCGGTAATTCACCCCTCCACTTT
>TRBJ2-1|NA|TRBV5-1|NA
CASSLAPEGDEQFF
TGCGCCAGCAGCTTGGCTCCGGAGGGGGATGAGCAGTTCTTC
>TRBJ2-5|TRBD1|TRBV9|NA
CASSRGDRGRETQYF
TGTGCCAGCTCCCGGGGGGACAGGGGGCGAGAGACCCAGTACTTC
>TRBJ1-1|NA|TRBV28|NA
CASSPLGLEAFF
TGTGCCAGCAGTCCCTTGGGTCTTGAAGCTTTCTTT
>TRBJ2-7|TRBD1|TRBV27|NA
CASSLSWDRAYEQYF
TGTGCCAGCAGTTTATCGTGGGACAGGGCTTACGAGCAGTACTTC
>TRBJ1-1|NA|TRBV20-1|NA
CSAIDSEAFF
TGCAGTGCGATAGACAGTGAAGCTTTCTTT
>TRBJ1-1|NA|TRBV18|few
CASSPRGVSLNTEAFF
TGTGCCAGCTCACCCAGGGGCGTAAGTCTGAACACTGAAGCTTTCTTT
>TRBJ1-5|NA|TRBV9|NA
CASAKTVGGNQPQHF
TGTGCCAGTGCAAAGACAGTCGGGGGTAATCAGCCCCAGCATTTT
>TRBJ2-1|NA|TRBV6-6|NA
CASSYGHEQFF
TGTGCCAGCAGTTATGGCCATGAGCAGTTCTTC
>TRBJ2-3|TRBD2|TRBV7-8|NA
CASSLRTSGRAGTDTQYF
TGTGCCAGCAGCCTTAGGACTAGCGGGAGGGCCGGCACAGATACGCAGTATTTT
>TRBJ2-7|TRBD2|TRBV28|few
CASSLSASGLYEQYF
TGTGCCAGCAGTTTATCGGCTAGCGGACTCTACGAGCAGTACTTC
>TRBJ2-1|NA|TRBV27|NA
CASRDPRSRSYNEQFF
TGTGCCAGCAGGGACCCCAGATCCCGCTCCTACAATGAGCAGTTCTTC
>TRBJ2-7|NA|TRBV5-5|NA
CASSLGDGFYEQYF
TGTGCCAGCAGCTTGGGAGATGGATTCTACGAGCAGTACTTC
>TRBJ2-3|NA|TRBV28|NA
CASSLLGVGSTDTQYF
TGTGCCAGCAGTTTATTGGGAGTGGGTAGCACAGATACGCAGTATTTT
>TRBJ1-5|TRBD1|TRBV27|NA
CASSVSGQGGQPQHF
TGTGCCAGCAGTGTCTCGGGACAGGGGGGACAGCCCCAGCATTTT
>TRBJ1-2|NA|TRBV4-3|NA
CASSQDYGDYGYTF
TGCGCCAGCAGCCAAGACTATGGGGACTATGGCTACACCTTC
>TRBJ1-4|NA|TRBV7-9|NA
CASSPYGELGATNEKLFF
TGTGCCAGCAGCCCTTACGGGGAACTGGGTGCAACTAATGAAAAACTGTTTTTT
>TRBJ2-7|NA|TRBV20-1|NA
CSARQDYEQYF
TGCAGTGCTAGACAGGACTACGAGCAGTACTTC
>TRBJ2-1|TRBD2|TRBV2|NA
CASSQSGSSYNEQFF
TGTGCCAGCAGCCAAAGCGGGAGCTCCTACAATGAGCAGTTCTTC
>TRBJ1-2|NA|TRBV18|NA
CASSPPYGYTF
TGTGCCAGCTCACCACCATATGGCTACACCTTC
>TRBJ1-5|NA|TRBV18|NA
CASSLSQASGYSNQPQHF
TGTGCCAGCTCACTATCTCAGGCGTCTGGATATAGCAATCAGCCCCAGCATTTT
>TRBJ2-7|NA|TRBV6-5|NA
CASSSDSYEQYF
TGTGCCAGCAGTTCGGACAGCTACGAGCAGTACTTC
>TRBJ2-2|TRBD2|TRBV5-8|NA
CASTAGVRGTGELFF
TGTGCCAGCACCGCGGGGGTCCGGGGGACCGGGGAGCTGTTTTTT
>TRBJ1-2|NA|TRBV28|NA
CASSLTGPFNYGYTF
TGTGCCAGCAGTTTGACGGGCCCTTTTAACTATGGCTACACCTTC
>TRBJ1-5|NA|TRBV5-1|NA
CASSRDRNQPQHF
TGCGCCAGCAGCAGGGATCGAAATCAGCCCCAGCATTTT
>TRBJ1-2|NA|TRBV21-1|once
CASGTRCGYTF
TGTGCCAGCGGGACAAGATGTGGCTACACCTTC
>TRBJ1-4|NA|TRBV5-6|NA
CASSQPGLGTEKLFF
TGTGCCAGCAGCCAACCGGGACTTGGGACTGAAAAACTGTTTTTT
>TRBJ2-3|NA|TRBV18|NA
CASSGDRLPNTQYF
TGTGCCAGCTCAGGCGACAGGCTGCCAAATACGCAGTATTTT
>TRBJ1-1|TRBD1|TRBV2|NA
CASSDADTGDRAWAEAFF
TGTGCCAGCAGTGATGCAGATACAGGGGACAGGGCTTGGGCTGAAGCTTTCTTT
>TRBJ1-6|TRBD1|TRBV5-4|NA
CASSGRQGYGSPLHF
TGTGCCAGCAGCGGGCGACAGGGCTATGGTTCACCCCTCCACTTT
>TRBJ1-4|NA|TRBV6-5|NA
CASKDRGHEKLFF
TGTGCCAGCAAGGACCGGGGTCACGAAAAACTGTTTTTT
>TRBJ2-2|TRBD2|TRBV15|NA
CATSSLGLAGVTGELFF
TGTGCCACCAGCTCCCTAGGGCTAGCGGGAGTGACCGGGGAGCTGTTTTTT
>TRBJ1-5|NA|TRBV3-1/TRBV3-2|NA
CASSQDFRNNQPQHF
TGTGCCAGCAGCCAAGATTTCCGTAACAATCAGCCCCAGCATTTT
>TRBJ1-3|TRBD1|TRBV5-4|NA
CASSLDRQANTIYF
TGTGCCAGCAGCCTGGACAGGCAGGCAAACACCATATATTTT
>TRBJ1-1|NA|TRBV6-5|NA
CASSLLGQPNTEAFF
TGTGCCAGCAGTCTTTTGGGACAACCGAACACTGAAGCTTTCTTT
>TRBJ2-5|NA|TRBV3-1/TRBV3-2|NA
CASSQASAQETQYF
TGTGCCAGCAGCCAAGCCAGTGCCCAAGAGACCCAGTACTTC
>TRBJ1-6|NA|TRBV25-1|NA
CASSSGGTSPLHF
TGTGCCAGCTCCAGCGGGGGAACCTCACCCCTCCACTTT
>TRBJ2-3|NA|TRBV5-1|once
CASSLGQYSSTDTQYF
TGCGCCAGCAGCTTGGGACAGTACTCTAGCACAGATACGCAGTATTTT
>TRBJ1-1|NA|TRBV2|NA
CASGQDMNTEAFF
TGTGCCAGCGGCCAGGACATGAACACTGAAGCTTTCTTT
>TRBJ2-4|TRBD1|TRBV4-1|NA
CASSQDPGQGRFFAKNIQYF
TGCGCCAGCAGCCAAGATCCGGGACAGGGAAGGTTCTTTGCCAAAAACATTCAGTACTTC
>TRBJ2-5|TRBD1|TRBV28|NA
CASRTGGAETQYF
TGTGCCAGCAGAACAGGGGGCGCGGAGACCCAGTACTTC
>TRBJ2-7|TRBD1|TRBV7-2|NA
CASSLGPGQGLGEQYF
TGTGCCAGCAGCTTAGGGCCGGGACAGGGGCTGGGGGAGCAGTACTTC
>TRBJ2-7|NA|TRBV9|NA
CASSVVGVGEQYF
TGTGCCAGCAGCGTAGTAGGGGTGGGCGAGCAGTACTTC
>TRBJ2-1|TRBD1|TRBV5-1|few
CASSQRMTGEAHNEQFF
TGCGCCAGCAGCCAACGAATGACAGGGGAGGCACACAATGAGCAGTTCTTC
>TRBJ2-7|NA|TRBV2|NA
CASLNGFLLYEQYF
TGTGCCAGCTTGAATGGGTTCCTTCTCTACGAGCAGTACTTC
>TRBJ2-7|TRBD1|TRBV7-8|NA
CASSSGQGFHEQYF
TGTGCCAGCAGTTCCGGACAGGGATTCCACGAGCAGTACTTC
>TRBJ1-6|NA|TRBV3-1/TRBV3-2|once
CASSPGARNSPLHF
TGTGCCAGCAGCCCAGGGGCGAGGAATTCACCCCTCCACTTT
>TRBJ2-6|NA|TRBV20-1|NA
CSASQDSNSGANVLTF
TGCAGTGCTAGTCAGGACAGCAACTCTGGGGCCAACGTCCTGACTTTC
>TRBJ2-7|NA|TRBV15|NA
CATSRARRALEEQYF
TGTGCCACCAGCAGAGCGCGAAGGGCTTTAGAGGAGCAGTACTTC